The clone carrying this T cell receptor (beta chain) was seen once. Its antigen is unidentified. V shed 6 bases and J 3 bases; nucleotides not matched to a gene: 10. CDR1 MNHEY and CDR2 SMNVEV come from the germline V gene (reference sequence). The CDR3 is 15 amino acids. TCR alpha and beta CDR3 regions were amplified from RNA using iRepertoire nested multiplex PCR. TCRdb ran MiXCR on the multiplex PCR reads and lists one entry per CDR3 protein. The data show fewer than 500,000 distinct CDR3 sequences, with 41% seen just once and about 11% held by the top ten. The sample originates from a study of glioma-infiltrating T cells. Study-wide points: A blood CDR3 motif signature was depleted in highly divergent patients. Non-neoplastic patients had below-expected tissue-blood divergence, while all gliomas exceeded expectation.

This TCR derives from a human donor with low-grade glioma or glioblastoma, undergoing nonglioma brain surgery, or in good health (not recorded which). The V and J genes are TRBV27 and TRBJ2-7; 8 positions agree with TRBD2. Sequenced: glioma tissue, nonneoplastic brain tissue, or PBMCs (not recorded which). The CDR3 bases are TGTGCCAGCAGCCCGGTAGCGGGACTGATCTACGAGCAGTACTTC. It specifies CASSPVAGLIYEQYF.